What follows describes a single TCR beta chain. These data are taken from a study of technical replicates of blood from a handful of donors. Profiled with immunoSEQ multiplex PCR; TCRdb holds only in-frame clones, not every one. The data hold approximately 87,000 clones, with roughly 95% observed a single time. The CDR3 is 15 residues long. Deletions cut 1 base from V and 3 bases from J, with 13 bases between. Looked up from germline, CDR1 is SGDLS and CDR2 is YYNGEE. The chain joins TRBV9 to TRBJ1-2, with D perhaps matching TRBD1 (5 bases). Source material: T cells isolated from PBMCs. This TCR came from a human donor in good health. The CDR3 is CASSVSDSLHYGYTF. The DNA for the CDR3 is TGTGCCAGCAGCGTATCTGACAGTTTACACTATGGCTACACCTTC.